The rows below give T cell receptor beta chains drawn from one sample of a study of T cell changes during pregnancy in multiple sclerosis. Clones were read by immunoSEQ multiplex PCR, and TCRdb kept only the in-frame ones, dropping some. This table holds 30,000 to 40,000 clones, 91% found once. This specimen consisted of CD4+ T cells from peripheral blood mononuclear cells, obtained in the third trimester of pregnancy. These receptors were collected from a female donor in good health, enrolled as a control in a pregnancy study. Both conserved end residues are part of each CDR3. D genes are given only for firm matches. Some rows mark clone size as missing; the rest say once, few, many or name a class of expanded clone.

clone_size	cdr3_length	d_call	v_call	j_call	cdr3_aa	cdr3_nt
-	15	-	TRBV11-2	TRBJ2-7	CASSLVAGSPHEQYF	TGTGCCAGCAGCTTAGTGGCAGGGTCCCCCCACGAGCAGTACTTC
-	15	TRBD2	TRBV18	TRBJ2-3	CASSPSRGGTDTQYF	TGTGCCAGCTCACCCAGTCGGGGGGGAACAGATACGCAGTATTTT
-	14	TRBD1	TRBV5-4	TRBJ2-1	CASSLDRDYNEQFF	TGTGCCAGCTCCCTCGACAGGGACTACAATGAGCAGTTCTTC
-	13	-	TRBV7-9	TRBJ1-5	CASSFGGNQPQHF	TGTGCCAGCAGCTTCGGGGGCAATCAGCCCCAGCATTTT
-	13	TRBD2	TRBV7-3	TRBJ2-5	CASSSGLTETQYF	TGTGCCAGCAGCTCGGGACTAACGGAGACCCAGTACTTC
-	15	-	TRBV7-9	TRBJ2-7	CASSLIRGAYHEQYF	TGTGCCAGCAGCTTAATCAGGGGGGCTTACCACGAGCAGTACTTC
-	14	TRBD1	TRBV28	TRBJ1-2	CASSSGQGAGGYTF	TGTGCCAGCAGTTCGGGACAGGGGGCCGGTGGCTACACCTTC
-	15	TRBD1	TRBV7-8	TRBJ2-6	CASSSDRAGANVLTF	TGTGCCAGCAGCTCGGACAGGGCCGGGGCCAACGTCCTGACTTTC
-	13	-	TRBV5-1	TRBJ1-1	CASSWEWNTEAFF	TGCGCCAGCAGCTGGGAGTGGAACACTGAAGCTTTCTTT
-	16	TRBD1	TRBV5-4	TRBJ1-1	CASSFGQGSMNTEAFF	TGTGCCAGCAGCTTCGGACAGGGAAGCATGAACACTGAAGCTTTCTTT
once	13	-	TRBV2	TRBJ1-2	CASSPGTRRGYTF	TGTGCCAGCAGCCCCGGGACACGGAGGGGCTACACCTTC
-	11	-	TRBV29-1	TRBJ1-2	CSVDRVNGYTF	TGCAGCGTTGATCGGGTAAATGGCTACACCTTC
once	16	-	TRBV14	TRBJ2-7	CASSQDGGVMSYEQYF	TGTGCCAGCAGCCAAGATGGAGGGGTTATGTCCTACGAGCAGTACTTC
once	10	-	TRBV2	TRBJ1-2	CASGQGGYTF	TGTGCCAGCGGGCAGGGAGGCTACACCTTC
-	15	-	TRBV10-1	TRBJ1-1	CARKGETDGNTEAFF	TGCGCCAGGAAGGGAGAAACAGACGGGAACACTGAAGCTTTCTTT
-	11	-	TRBV20-1	TRBJ1-2	CSAAGSYGYTF	TGCAGTGCCGCAGGTTCCTATGGCTACACCTTC
-	16	TRBD2	TRBV23-1	TRBJ2-1	CASSQKGEGSYNEQFF	TGCGCCAGCAGTCAAAAAGGGGAGGGTAGTTACAATGAGCAGTTCTTC
-	12	-	TRBV6-6	TRBJ2-7	CASSTTRSEQYF	TGTGCCAGCAGTACAACTAGGTCCGAGCAGTACTTC
-	14	-	TRBV7-2	TRBJ2-3	CASSLSRSTDTQYF	TGTGCCAGCAGCTTATCCCGTTCGACAGATACGCAGTATTTT
-	17	TRBD1	TRBV18	TRBJ1-3	CASSPTGTGYSGNTIYF	TGTGCCAGCTCACCGACCGGGACAGGCTATTCGGGAAACACCATATATTTT
-	12	-	TRBV6-6	TRBJ1-1	CASSTPVTEAFF	TGTGCCAGCAGCACCCCGGTTACTGAAGCTTTCTTT
-	14	TRBD1	TRBV6-5	TRBJ2-7	CASSHRDRAYEQYF	TGTGCCAGCAGTCACCGGGACAGGGCCTACGAGCAGTACTTC
few	11	-	TRBV20-1	TRBJ2-1	CSARSLNEQFF	TGCAGTGCTAGATCCCTCAATGAGCAGTTCTTC
-	14	-	TRBV21-1	TRBJ1-3	CASSKGAHGNTIYF	TGTGCCAGCAGCAAAGGGGCGCACGGAAACACCATATATTTT
-	13	TRBD1	TRBV11-2	TRBJ1-2	CASSFGTAYGYTF	TGTGCCAGCAGCTTCGGGACAGCTTATGGCTACACCTTC
-	15	TRBD2	TRBV7-9	TRBJ2-3	CASSPPLAVTDTQYF	TGTGCCAGCAGCCCGCCACTAGCGGTTACAGATACGCAGTATTTT
-	15	TRBD2	TRBV28	TRBJ2-7	CASSTGLADSYEQYF	TGTGCCAGCAGCACGGGACTAGCGGATTCCTACGAGCAGTACTTC